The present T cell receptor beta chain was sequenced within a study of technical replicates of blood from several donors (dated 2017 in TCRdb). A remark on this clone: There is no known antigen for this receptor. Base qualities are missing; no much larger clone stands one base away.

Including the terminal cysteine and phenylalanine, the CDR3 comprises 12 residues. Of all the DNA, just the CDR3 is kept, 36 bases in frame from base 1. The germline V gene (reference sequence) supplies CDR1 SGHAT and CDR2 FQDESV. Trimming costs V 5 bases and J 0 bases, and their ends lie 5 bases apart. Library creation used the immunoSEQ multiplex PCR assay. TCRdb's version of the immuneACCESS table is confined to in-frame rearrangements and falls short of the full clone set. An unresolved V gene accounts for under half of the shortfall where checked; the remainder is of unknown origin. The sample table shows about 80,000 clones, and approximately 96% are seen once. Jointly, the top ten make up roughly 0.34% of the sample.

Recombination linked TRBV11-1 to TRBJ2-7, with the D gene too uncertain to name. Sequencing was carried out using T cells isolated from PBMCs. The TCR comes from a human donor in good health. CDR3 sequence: CASSISSYEQYF. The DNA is TGTGCCAGCAGCATCAGCTCCTACGAGCAGTACTTC.